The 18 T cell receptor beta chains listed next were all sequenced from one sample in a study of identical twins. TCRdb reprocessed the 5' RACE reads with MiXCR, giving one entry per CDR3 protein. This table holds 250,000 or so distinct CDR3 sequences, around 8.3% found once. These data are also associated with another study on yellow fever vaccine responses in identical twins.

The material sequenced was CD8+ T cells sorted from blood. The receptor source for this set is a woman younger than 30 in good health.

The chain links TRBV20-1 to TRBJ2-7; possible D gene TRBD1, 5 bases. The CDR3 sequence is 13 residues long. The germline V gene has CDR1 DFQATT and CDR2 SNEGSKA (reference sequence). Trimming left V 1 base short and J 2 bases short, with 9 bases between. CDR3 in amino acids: CSARAQGTYEQYF. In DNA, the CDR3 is TGCAGTGCTAGAGCCCAGGGCACCTACGAGCAGTACTTC.

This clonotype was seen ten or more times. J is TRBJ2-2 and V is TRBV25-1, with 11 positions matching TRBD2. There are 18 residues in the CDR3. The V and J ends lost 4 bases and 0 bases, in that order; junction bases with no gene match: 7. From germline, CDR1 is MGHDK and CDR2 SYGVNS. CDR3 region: CASSGGTSGVANTGELFF. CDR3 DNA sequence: TGTGCCAGCAGTGGGGGGACTAGCGGAGTCGCGAACACCGGGGAGCTGTTTTTT.

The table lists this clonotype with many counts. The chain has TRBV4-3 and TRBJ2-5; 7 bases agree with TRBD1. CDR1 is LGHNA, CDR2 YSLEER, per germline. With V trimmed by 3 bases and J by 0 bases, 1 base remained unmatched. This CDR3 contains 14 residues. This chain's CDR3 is CASSQDRNQETQYF. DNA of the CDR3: TGCGCCAGCAGCCAGGACAGGAACCAAGAGACCCAGTACTTC.

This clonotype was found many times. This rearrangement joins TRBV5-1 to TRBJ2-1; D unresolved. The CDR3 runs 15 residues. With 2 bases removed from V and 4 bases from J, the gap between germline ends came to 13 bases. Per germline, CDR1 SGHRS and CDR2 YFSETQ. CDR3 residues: CASSFTNAGYNEQFF. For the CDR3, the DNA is TGCGCCAGCAGCTTCACAAACGCCGGGTACAATGAGCAGTTCTTC.

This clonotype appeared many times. The CDR3 is CASSQIGLTSTYEQYF. The DNA of the CDR3 is TGCGCCAGCAGCCAAATCGGGTTGACTAGTACCTACGAGCAGTACTTC. V gene TRBV4-1 combines with J gene TRBJ2-7, with D possibly TRBD2 on 6 matching bases. The CDR3 has 16 amino acids. The germline CDR1 and CDR2 sequences are MGHRA and YSYEKL. V gave up 2 bases and J gave up 2 bases, with 16 bases separating them.

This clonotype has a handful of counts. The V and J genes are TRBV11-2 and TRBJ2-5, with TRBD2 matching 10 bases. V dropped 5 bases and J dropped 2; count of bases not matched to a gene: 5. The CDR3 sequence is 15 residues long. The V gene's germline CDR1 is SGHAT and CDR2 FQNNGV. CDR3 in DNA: TGTGCCAGCAGCCTTCTAGCGGGAGATCAAGAGACCCAGTACTTC. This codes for CASSLLAGDQETQYF.

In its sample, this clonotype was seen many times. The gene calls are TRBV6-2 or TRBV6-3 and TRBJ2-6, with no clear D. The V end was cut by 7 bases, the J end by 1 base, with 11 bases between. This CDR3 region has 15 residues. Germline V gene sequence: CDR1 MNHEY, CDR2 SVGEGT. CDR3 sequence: CASTPKASGANVLTF. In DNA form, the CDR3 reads TGTGCCAGCACCCCAAAGGCTTCTGGGGCCAACGTCCTGACTTTC.

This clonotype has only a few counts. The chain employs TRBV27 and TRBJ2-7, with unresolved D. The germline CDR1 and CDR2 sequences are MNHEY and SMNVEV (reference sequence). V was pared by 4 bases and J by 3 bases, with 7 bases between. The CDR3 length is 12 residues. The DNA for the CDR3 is TGTGCCAGCAGTTCTAATGTCTACGAGCAGTACTTC. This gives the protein CASSSNVYEQYF.

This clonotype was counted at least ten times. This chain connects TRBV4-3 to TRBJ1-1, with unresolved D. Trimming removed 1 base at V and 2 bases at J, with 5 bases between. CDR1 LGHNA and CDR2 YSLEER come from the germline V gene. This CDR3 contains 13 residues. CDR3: CASSQVVNTEAFF. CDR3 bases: TGCGCCAGCAGCCAAGTAGTAAACACTGAAGCTTTCTTT.

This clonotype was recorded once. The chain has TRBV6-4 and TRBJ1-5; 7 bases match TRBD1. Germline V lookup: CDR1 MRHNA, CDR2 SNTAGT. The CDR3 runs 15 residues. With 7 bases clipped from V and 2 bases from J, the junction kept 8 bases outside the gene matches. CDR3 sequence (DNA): TGTGCCAGCACCCGACAGGGTCTTGGCAATCAGCCCCAGCATTTT. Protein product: CASTRQGLGNQPQHF.

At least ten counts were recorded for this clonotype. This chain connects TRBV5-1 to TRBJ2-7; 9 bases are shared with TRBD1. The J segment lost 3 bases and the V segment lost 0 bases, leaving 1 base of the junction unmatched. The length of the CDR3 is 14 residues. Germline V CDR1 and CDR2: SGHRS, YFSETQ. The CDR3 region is CASSLDRGLYEQYF. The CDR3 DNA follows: TGCGCCAGCAGCTTGGACAGGGGGCTCTACGAGCAGTACTTC.

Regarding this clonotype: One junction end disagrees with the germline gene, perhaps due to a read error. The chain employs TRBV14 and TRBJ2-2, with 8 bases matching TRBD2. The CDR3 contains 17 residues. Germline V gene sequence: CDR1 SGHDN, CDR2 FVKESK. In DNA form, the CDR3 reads TGTGCCAGCAGCCGCGGGAGGACCCTCGTGGGCACCCGGGAGCTGTTTTTT. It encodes CASSRGRTLVGTRELFF.

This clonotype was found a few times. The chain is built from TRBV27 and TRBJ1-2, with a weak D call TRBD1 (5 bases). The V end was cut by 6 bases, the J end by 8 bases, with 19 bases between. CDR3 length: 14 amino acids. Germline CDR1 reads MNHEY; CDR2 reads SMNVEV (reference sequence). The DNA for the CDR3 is TGTGCCAGCAGCCCTCGGGGCAGGGAGGACGGCTACACCTTC. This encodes CASSPRGREDGYTF.

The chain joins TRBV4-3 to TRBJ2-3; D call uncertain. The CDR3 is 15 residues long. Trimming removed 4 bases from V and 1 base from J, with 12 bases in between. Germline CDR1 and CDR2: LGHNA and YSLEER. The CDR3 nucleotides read TGCGCCAGCAGCCCAGATAGCTTGGGCACAGATACGCAGTATTTT. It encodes CASSPDSLGTDTQYF.

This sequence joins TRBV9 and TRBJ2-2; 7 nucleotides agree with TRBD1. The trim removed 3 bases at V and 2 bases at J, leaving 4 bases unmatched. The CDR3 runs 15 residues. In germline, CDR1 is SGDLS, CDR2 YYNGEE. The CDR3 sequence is CASSARTGNTGELFF. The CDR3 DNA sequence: TGTGCCAGCAGCGCCCGGACAGGAAACACCGGGGAGCTGTTTTTT.

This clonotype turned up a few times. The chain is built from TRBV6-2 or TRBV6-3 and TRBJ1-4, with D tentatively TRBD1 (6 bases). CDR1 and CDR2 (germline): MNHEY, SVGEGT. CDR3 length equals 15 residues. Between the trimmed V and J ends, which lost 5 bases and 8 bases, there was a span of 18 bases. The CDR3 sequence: CASSRGTPIVEKLFF. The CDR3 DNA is TGTGCCAGCAGTCGCGGGACACCGATCGTGGAAAAACTGTTTTTT.

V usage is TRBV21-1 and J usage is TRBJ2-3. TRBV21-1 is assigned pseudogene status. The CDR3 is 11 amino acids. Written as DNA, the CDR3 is TGTGCCAGCACAATAGGGTTTACGCAGTATTTT. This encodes CASTIGFTQYF.

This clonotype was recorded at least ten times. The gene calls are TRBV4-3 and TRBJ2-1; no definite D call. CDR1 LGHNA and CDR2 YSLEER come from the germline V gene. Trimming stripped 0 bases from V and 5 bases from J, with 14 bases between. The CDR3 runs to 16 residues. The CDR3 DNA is TGCGCCAGCAGCCAAGATTATTCCAGTGATAACAATGAGCAGTTCTTC. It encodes CASSQDYSSDNNEQFF.